This is a list of T cell receptor beta chains from one sample in a study of T-cell reconstitution after alpha-beta-depleted transplantation in children. TCRdb reprocessed the PCR reads with MiXCR, giving one entry per CDR3 protein. This table has around 700,000 distinct CDR3 sequences, about an eighth appearing once. Specimen: PBMCs, collected before TCRalphabeta/CD19-depleted stem cell transplant. Source of these receptors: a girl between 2 and 10 years old with congenital amegakaryocytic thrombocytopenia, due to receive a stem cell transplant. Each CDR3 is given with its conserved first and last residue. The order of the fields is clone size, J gene, V gene, D gene, CDR3 DNA, CDR3 protein. The D gene is left open where the match is weak. Clone size is shown for a subset of rows, as once, few, many or a class of expanded clone.

clone size: many
J gene: TRBJ2-7
V gene: TRBV12-3/TRBV12-4
D gene: NA
CDR3 DNA: TGTGCCAGCAGTTGGAGGTCAGTTGTAGGAGAGCAGTACTTC
CDR3 protein: CASSWRSVVGEQYF

clone size: many
J gene: TRBJ2-7
V gene: TRBV29-1
D gene: NA
CDR3 DNA: TGCAGCGTCGGGGACTTGGACTACGAGCAGTACTTC
CDR3 protein: CSVGDLDYEQYF

clone size: NA
J gene: TRBJ2-1
V gene: TRBV7-2
D gene: TRBD2
CDR3 DNA: TGTGCCAGCAGCCTTAGCGGGAGGTTTTACAATGAGCAGTTCTTC
CDR3 protein: CASSLSGRFYNEQFF

clone size: many
J gene: TRBJ2-3
V gene: TRBV6-5
D gene: NA
CDR3 DNA: TGTGCCAGCAGTCAACCCACAGATACGCAGTATTTT
CDR3 protein: CASSQPTDTQYF

clone size: many
J gene: TRBJ1-1
V gene: TRBV12-3/TRBV12-4
D gene: TRBD1
CDR3 DNA: TGTGCCAGCAGTCCCCACAGGGGGGGAGACACTGAAGCTTTCTTT
CDR3 protein: CASSPHRGGDTEAFF

clone size: few
J gene: TRBJ2-7
V gene: TRBV25-1
D gene: NA
CDR3 DNA: TGTGCCAGCAGTGAGCAAAGGGGTTTCGGGACCTACGAGCAGTACTTC
CDR3 protein: CASSEQRGFGTYEQYF

clone size: many
J gene: TRBJ2-3
V gene: TRBV6-5
D gene: TRBD2
CDR3 DNA: TGTGCCAGCAGTAGATTAGCGGGAGCTACTGGAGATACGCAGTATTTT
CDR3 protein: CASSRLAGATGDTQYF

clone size: NA
J gene: TRBJ2-5
V gene: TRBV4-1
D gene: NA
CDR3 DNA: TGCGCCAGCAGCCAGGGCGGAGGGTTAGAAGAGACCCAGTACTTC
CDR3 protein: CASSQGGGLEETQYF

clone size: many
J gene: TRBJ2-3
V gene: TRBV4-1
D gene: TRBD2
CDR3 DNA: TGCGCCAGCAGCCTACTAGCGGCGGGAACAGATACGCAGTATTTT
CDR3 protein: CASSLLAAGTDTQYF

clone size: many
J gene: TRBJ1-6
V gene: TRBV29-1
D gene: TRBD1
CDR3 DNA: TGCAGCGCCCGGGACAGTAATTCACCCCTCCACTTT
CDR3 protein: CSARDSNSPLHF

clone size: few
J gene: TRBJ2-3
V gene: TRBV2
D gene: NA
CDR3 DNA: TGTGCCAGCAGTGAAACCTTCCGGGGCCAACAATACTATTTT
CDR3 protein: CASSETFRGQQYYF

clone size: many
J gene: TRBJ2-1
V gene: TRBV12-3/TRBV12-4
D gene: TRBD1
CDR3 DNA: TGTGCCAGCAGTTTGGGGACCGGGACAGGAGCGTACAATGAGCAGTTCTTC
CDR3 protein: CASSLGTGTGAYNEQFF